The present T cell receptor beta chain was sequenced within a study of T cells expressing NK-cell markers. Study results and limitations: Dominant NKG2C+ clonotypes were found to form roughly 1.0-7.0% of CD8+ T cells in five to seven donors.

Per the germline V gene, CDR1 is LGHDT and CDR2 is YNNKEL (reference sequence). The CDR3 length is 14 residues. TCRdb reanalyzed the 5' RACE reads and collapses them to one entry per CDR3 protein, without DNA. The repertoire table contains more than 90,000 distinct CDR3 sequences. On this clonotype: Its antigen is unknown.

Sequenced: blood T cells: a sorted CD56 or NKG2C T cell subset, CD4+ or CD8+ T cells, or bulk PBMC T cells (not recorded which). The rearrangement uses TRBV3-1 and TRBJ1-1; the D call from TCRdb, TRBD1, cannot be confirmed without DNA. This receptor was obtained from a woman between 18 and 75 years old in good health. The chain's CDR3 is CASSQRGGWTEAFF.